This T cell receptor (beta chain) was observed in a study of cytomegalovirus exposure and HLA in healthy donors. At the level of the study: The platform used for the approximately 130 validation repertoires matched that of the approximately 710 first-cohort repertoires, a later analysis reported. Overall study results and limits: Most TCR sequences were seen very rarely across donors, but some public TCRs occurred in many.

V dropped 4 bases and J dropped 8; count of bases not matched to a gene: 7. The CDR3 is 15 residues long. To note about this clone: Its antigen is unknown.

Produced via immunoSEQ multiplex PCR; TCRdb's table is partial and in-frame only. Among tens of thousands of clones, roughly 80% were seen once, and the ten largest hold about 12%. The J gene is TRBJ2-1, the V gene TRBV5-3; TRBD2 aligns across 12 bases. TRBV5-3 is treated as an ORF (open reading frame) with a function not yet certain. Sequencing input: PBMCs. The sequence derives from a woman in her late teens or twenties in good health and CMV-seropositive. CDR3 loop: CARSVRLAGVHEQFF. As DNA, the CDR3 is TGTGCCAGAAGCGTAAGACTAGCGGGGGTCCATGAGCAGTTCTTC.